This T cell receptor (beta chain) appears in the sequencing data of a study of T cells of healthy individuals. V shed 5 bases and J shed 8 bases, with 24 bases lying between them. The CDR3 consists of 17 residues. This clonotype appeared a few times. TCRdb reprocessed the 5' RACE reads with MiXCR, giving one entry per CDR3 protein. The repertoire holds about 53,000 distinct CDR3 sequences, around 15% seen once, with about 16% in the top ten. The chain recombines TRBV12-3 or TRBV12-4 with TRBJ1-4, with D possibly matching TRBD1 (5 bases). The clonotype was recovered from a human donor in good health. CDR3 residues: CASSQDRWGGAREKLFF. CDR3 sequence (DNA): TGTGCCAGCAGTCAAGATAGGTGGGGAGGGGCGCGAGAAAAACTGTTTTTT.